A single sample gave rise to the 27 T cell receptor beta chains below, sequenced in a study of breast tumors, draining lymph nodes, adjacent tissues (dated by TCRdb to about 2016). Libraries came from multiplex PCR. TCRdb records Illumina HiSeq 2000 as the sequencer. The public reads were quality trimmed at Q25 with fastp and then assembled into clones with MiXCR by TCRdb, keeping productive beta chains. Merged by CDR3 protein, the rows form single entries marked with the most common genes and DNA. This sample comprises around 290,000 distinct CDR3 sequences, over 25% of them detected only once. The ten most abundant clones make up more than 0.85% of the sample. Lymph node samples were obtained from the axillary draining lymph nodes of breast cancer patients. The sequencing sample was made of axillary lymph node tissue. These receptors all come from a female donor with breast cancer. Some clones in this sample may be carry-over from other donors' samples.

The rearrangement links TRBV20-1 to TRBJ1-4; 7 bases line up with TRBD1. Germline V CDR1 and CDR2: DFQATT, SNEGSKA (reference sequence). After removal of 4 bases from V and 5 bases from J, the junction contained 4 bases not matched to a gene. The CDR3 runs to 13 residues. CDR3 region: CSAIGQENEKLFF. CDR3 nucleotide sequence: TGCAGTGCTATAGGACAGGAGAATGAAAAACTGTTTTTT.

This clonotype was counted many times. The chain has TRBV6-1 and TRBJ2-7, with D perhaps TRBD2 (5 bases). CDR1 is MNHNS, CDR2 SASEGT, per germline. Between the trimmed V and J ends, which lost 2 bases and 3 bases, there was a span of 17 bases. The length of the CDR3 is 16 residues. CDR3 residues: CASSESRGWGVYEQYF. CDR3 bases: TGTGCCAGCAGTGAATCAAGAGGGTGGGGAGTCTACGAGCAGTACTTC.

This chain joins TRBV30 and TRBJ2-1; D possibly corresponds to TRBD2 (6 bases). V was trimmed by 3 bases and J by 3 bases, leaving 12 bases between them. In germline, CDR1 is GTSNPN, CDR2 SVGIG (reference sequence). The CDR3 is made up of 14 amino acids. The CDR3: CAWSFLSGYNEQFF. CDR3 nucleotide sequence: TGTGCCTGGAGCTTTCTTAGCGGCTACAATGAGCAGTTCTTC.

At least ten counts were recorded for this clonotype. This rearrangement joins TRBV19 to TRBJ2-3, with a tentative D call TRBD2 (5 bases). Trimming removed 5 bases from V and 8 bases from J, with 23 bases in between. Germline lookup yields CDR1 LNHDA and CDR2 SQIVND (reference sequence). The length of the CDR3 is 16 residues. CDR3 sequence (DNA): TGTGCCAGTAGTCCTCGGACCCCCCCCCTCGGAGGTACGCAGTATTTT. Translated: CASSPRTPPLGGTQYF. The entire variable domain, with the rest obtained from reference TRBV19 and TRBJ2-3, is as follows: DGGITQSPKYLFRKEGQNVTLSCEQNLNHDAMYWYRQDPGQGLRLIYYSQIVNDFQKGDIAEGYSVSREKKESFPLTVTSAQKNPTAFYLCASSPRTPPLGGTQYFGPGTRLTVL.

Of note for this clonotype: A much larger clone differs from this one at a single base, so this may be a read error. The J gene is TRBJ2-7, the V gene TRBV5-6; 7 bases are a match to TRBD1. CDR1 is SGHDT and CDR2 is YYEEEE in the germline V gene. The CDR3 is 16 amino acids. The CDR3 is CASSFLPDRVSYGQYF. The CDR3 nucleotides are TGTGCCAGCAGCTTCCTGCCCGACAGGGTTTCCTACGGGCAGTACTTC.

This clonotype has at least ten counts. CDR3 sequence (DNA): TGTGCCAGTAGTACGCGAGGTAATGAGCAGTTCTTC. It translates to CASSTRGNEQFF. The chain recombines TRBV19 with TRBJ2-1; D remains ambiguous. The ends were cut back, 4 bases at V and 7 bases at J, with 8 bases in the middle. CDR1 and CDR2 from the germline V gene are LNHDA and SQIVND (reference sequence). The CDR3 length is 12 residues.

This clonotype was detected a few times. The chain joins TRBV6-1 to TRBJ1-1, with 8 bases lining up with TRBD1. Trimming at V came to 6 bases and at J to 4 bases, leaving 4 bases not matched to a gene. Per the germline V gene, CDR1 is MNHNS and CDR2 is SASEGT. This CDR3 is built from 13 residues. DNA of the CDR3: TGTGCCAGCAGAGACAGGGGAACCACTGAAGCTTTCTTT. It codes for CASRDRGTTEAFF.

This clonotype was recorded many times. As DNA, the CDR3 is TGTGCCAGCAGCGTCTCCCCCTCTGGACTCACTAACGAGCAGTACTTC. This codes for CASSVSPSGLTNEQYF. The V and J genes are TRBV9 and TRBJ2-7, with D tentatively TRBD2 (5 bases). Germline loops: CDR1 SGDLS, CDR2 YYNGEE. Trimming pared 2 bases from V and 5 bases from J, leaving 20 bases between. The length of the CDR3 is 16 residues.

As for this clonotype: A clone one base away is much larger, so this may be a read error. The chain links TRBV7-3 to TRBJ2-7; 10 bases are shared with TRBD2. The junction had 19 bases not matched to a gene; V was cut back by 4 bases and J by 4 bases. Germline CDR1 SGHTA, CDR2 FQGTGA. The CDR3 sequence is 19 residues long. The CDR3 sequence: CASSSSGAATLAGVYEQYF. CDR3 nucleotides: TGTGCCAGCAGCTCGTCCGGGGCAGCGACCCTAGCGGGGGTATACGAGCAGTACTTC.

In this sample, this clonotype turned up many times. This chain's CDR3 is CSVDTSGSQYF. DNA for the CDR3: TGCAGCGTTGACACTAGCGGAAGCCAGTACTTC. This chain connects TRBV29-1 to TRBJ2-5, with 8 bases lining up with TRBD2. CDR1 is SQVTM and CDR2 is ANQGSEA in the germline V gene. Trimming cost V 3 bases and J 10 bases; bases outside gene matches: 4. The CDR3 length is 11 residues.

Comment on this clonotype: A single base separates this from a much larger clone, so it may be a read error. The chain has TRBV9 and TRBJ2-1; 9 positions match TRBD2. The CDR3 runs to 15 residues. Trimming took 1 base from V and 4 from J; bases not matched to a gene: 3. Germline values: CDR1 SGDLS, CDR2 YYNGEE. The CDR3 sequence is CASSVLAGSYNEQFF. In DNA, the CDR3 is TGTGCCAGCAGCGTACTAGCGGGGTCTTACAATGAGCAGTTCTTC.

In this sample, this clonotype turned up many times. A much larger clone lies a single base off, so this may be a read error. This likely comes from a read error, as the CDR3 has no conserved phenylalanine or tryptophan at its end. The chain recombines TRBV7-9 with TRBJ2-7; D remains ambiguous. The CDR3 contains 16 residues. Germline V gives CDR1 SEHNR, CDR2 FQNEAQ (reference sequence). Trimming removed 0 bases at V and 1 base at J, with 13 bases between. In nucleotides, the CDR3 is TGTGCCAGCAGCTTAGCTTTGTCACCAGCGTCCTACGAGCAGTACTCC. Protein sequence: CASSLALSPASYEQYS.

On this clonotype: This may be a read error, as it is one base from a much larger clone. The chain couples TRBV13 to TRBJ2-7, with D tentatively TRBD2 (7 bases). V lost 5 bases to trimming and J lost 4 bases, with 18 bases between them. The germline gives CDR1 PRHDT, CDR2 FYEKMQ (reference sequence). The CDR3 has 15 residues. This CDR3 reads CASSPRREGGYEQYF. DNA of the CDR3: TGTGCCAGCAGCCCGCGCAGGGAGGGGGGGTACGAGCAGTACTTC.

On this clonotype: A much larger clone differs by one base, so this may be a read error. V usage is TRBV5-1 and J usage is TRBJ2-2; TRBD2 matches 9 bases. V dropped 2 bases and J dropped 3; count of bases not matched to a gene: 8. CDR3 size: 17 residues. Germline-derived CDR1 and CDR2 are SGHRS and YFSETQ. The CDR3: CASSFASGTIHTGELFF. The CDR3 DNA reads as TGCGCCAGCAGCTTTGCTAGCGGGACCATACACACCGGGGAGCTGTTTTTT.

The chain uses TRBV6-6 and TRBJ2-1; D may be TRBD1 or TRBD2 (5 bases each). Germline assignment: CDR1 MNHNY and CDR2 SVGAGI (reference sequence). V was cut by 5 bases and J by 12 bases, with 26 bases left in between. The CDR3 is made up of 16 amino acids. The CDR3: CASSREKGPSAHGQFF. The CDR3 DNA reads TGTGCCAGCAGTCGTGAAAAGGGACCCTCCGCCCATGGGCAGTTCTTC.

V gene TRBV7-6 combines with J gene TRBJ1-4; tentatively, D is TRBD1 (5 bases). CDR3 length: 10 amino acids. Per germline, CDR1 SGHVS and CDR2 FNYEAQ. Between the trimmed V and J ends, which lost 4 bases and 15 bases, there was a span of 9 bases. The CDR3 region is CASSSGTVFF. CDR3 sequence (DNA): TGTGCCAGCAGCTCCGGGACGGTGTTTTTT.

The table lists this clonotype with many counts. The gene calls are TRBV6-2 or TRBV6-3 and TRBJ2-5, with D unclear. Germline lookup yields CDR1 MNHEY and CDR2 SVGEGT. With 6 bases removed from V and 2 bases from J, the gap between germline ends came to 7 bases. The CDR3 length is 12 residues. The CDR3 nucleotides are TGTGCCAGCAGAGGCCATCAAGAGACCCAGTACTTC. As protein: CASRGHQETQYF.

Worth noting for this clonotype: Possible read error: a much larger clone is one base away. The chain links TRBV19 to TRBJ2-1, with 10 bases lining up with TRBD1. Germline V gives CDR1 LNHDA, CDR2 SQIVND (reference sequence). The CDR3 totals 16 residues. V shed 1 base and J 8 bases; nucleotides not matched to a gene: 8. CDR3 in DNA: TGTGCCAGTAGTATAGCGGACAGGGGGTATTACGATGAGCAGTTCTTC. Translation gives CASSIADRGYYDEQFF.

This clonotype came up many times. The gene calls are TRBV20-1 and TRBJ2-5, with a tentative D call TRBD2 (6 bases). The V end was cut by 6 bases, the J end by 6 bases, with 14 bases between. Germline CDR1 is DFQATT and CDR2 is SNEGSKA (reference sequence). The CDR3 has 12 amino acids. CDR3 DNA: TGCAGTGCCGACCTGGGGAGGAAGACCCAGTACTTC. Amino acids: CSADLGRKTQYF.

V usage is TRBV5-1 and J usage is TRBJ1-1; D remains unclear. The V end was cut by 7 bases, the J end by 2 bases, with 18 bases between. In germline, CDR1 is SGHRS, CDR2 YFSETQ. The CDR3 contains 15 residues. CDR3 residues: CASSREATTNTEAFF. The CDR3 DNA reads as TGCGCCAGCTCAAGGGAGGCGACGACTAACACTGAAGCTTTCTTT. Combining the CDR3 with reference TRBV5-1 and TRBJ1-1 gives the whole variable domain KAGVTQTPRYLIKTRGQQVTLSCSPISGHRSVSWYQQTPGQGLQFLFEYFSETQRNKGNFPGRFSGRQFSNSRSEMNVSTLELGDSALYLCASSREATTNTEAFFGQGTRLTVV.

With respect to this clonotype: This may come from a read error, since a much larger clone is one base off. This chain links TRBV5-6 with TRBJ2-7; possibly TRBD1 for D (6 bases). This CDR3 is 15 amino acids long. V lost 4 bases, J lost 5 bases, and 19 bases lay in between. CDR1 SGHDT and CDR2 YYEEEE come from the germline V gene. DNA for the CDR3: TGTGCCAGCAGCCAGGGGTTTGCGGGTGTCGACGAGCAGTACTTC. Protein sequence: CASSQGFAGVDEQYF.

DNA for the CDR3: TGTGCCTGGAACCTCGACTCCTACAATGAGCAGTTCTTC. Translated: CAWNLDSYNEQFF. The chain recombines TRBV30 with TRBJ2-1; D call uncertain. V lost 4 bases to trimming and J lost 0 bases, with 7 bases between them. Germline loops: CDR1 GTSNPN, CDR2 SVGIG (reference sequence). The CDR3 has 13 amino acids.

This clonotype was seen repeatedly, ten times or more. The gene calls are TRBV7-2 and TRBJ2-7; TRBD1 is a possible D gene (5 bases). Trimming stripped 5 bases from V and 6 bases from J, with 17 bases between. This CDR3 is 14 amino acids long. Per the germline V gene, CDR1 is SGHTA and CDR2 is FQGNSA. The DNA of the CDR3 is TGTGCCAGCAGCCCAAGGGGCCTCCCCCTCGAGCAGTACTTC. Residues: CASSPRGLPLEQYF.

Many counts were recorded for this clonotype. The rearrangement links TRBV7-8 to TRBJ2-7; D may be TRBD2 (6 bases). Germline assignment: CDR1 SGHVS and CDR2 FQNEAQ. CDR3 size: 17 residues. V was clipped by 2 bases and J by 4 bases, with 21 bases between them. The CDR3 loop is CASSLKPGTRPSYEQYF. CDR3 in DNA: TGTGCCAGCAGCTTAAAACCCGGGACTCGACCTTCATACGAGCAGTACTTC.

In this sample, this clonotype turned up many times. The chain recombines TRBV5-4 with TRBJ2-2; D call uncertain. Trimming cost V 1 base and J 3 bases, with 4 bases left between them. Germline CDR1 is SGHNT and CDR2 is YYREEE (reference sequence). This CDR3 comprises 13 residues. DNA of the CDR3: TGTGCCAGCAGCTTGCAGGACACCGGGGAGCTGTTTTTT. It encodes CASSLQDTGELFF.

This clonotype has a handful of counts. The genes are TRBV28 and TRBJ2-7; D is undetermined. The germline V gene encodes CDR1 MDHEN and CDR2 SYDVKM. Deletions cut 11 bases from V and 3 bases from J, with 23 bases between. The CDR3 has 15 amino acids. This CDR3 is CACQTARPPRYEQYF. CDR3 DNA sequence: TGTGCCTGCCAAACCGCCCGCCCCCCCCGCTACGAGCAGTACTTC.

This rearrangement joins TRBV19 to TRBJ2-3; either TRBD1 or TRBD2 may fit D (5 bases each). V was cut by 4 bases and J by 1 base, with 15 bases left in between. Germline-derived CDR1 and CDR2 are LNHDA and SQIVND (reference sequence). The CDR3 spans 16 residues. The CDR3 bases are TGTGCCAGTAGTAACCGGGACGGAATCCGCACAGATACGCAGTATTTT. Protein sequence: CASSNRDGIRTDTQYF.